This TCR beta chain was sequenced in a study of T cell clusters in autoimmune cytopenias. TRB was amplified from around 250 ng of peripheral blood genomic DNA per sample. Multiplex touch-down PCR amplified TRB using TRB-A and TRB-B pools in one tube. TCRdb re-called the multiplex PCR reads, yielding one record per CDR3 amino acid sequence without DNA. There are 6,000 to 7,500 distinct CDR3 sequences in the sample, with about 5.6% held by the top ten. Germline values: CDR1 MNHNS, CDR2 SASEGT. The CDR3 spans 14 residues. This clonotype is classed as medium-sized (0.01 to 0.1%) by frequency. This same sample was also taken into another study, of T cell repertoires in aging, cancer and after chemotherapy. As that study records: In cancer patients, declining TCR diversity with age involved lost richness and lost evenness.

The V gene is TRBV6-1, the J gene TRBJ2-1; absent DNA, TCRdb's TRBD1 call cannot be checked. The TCR originated in a human donor in good health. What was sequenced was peripheral blood. CDR3 residues: CASRYRGRQGEQFF.